Each of the 5 T cell receptor beta chains below was sequenced from the same sample in a study of T cell responses to AZD1222 COVID-19 vaccine. The assay was immunoSEQ multiplex PCR, and TCRdb's table has in-frame clones only and misses some. The repertoire holds about 150,000 clones, with roughly 91% as singletons. Specimen: peripheral blood, collected 28 days after the second AZD1222 dose. These receptors all come from an adult who received the AZD1222 COVID-19 vaccine.

The chain joins TRBV7-2 to TRBJ1-4; a weak D match, TRBD1 (6 bases). Trimming stripped 3 bases from V and 0 bases from J, with 8 bases between. Germline V CDR1 and CDR2: SGHTA, FQGNSA. The CDR3 covers 15 residues. The CDR3: CASSFQGTTNEKLFF. CDR3 DNA: TGTGCCAGCAGCTTTCAGGGGACAACTAATGAAAAACTGTTTTTT.

The V gene is TRBV4-1, the J gene TRBJ2-3; 10 bases map to TRBD2. This CDR3 is 15 amino acids long. Trimming removed 4 bases from V and 1 base from J; junction bases left unmatched: 2. CDR1 is MGHRA and CDR2 is YSYEKL in the germline V gene. This CDR3 is CASSPGTSGTDTQYF. The CDR3, as DNA: TGCGCCAGCAGCCCGGGGACTAGCGGCACAGATACGCAGTATTTT.

The genes are TRBV7-9 and TRBJ1-1, with D unclear. Trimming shortened V by 5 bases and J by 2 bases, and 15 bases separated the two germline ends. The V gene's germline CDR1 is SEHNR and CDR2 FQNEAQ (reference sequence). The CDR3 has 15 residues. Written as DNA, the CDR3 is TGTGCCAGCAGCCCCCCCGGGGTGTCAAACACTGAAGCTTTCTTT. Protein product: CASSPPGVSNTEAFF.

J is TRBJ1-1 and V is TRBV9; D remains ambiguous. Germline lookup yields CDR1 SGDLS and CDR2 YYNGEE. Deletions cut 5 bases from V and 2 bases from J, with 13 bases between. The CDR3 extends over 14 amino acids. CDR3 protein: CASRPRLGNTEAFF. CDR3 coding DNA: TGTGCCAGCAGACCCAGATTGGGAAACACTGAAGCTTTCTTT. Looking up the rest from reference TRBV9 and TRBJ1-1 gives the full variable domain: DSGVTQTPKHLITATGQRVTLRCSPRSGDLSVYWYQQSLDQGLQFLIQYYNGEERAKGNILERFSAQQFPDLHSELNLSSLELGDSALYFCASRPRLGNTEAFFGQGTRLTVV.

This clone was found once. This rearrangement joins TRBV19 to TRBJ1-1; D unresolved. Looked up from germline, CDR1 is LNHDA and CDR2 is SQIVND (reference sequence). V dropped 3 bases and J dropped 1 base, with 15 bases sitting between them. CDR3 length: 16 residues. In nucleotides, the CDR3 is TGTGCCAGTAGTATCCAGGCCCTAAATGGGAACACTGAAGCTTTCTTT. Encoded protein: CASSIQALNGNTEAFF.